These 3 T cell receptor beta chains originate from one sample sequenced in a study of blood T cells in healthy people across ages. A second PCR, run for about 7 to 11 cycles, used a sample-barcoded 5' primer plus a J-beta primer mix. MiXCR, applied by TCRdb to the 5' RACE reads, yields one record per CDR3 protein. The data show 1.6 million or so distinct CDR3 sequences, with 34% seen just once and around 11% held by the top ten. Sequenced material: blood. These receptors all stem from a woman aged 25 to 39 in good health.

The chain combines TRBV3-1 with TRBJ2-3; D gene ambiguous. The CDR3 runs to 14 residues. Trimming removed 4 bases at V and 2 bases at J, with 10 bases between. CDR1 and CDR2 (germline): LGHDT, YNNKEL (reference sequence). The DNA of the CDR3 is TGTGCCAGCAGCCGCGCGGACGCCACAGATACGCAGTATTTT. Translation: CASSRADATDTQYF.

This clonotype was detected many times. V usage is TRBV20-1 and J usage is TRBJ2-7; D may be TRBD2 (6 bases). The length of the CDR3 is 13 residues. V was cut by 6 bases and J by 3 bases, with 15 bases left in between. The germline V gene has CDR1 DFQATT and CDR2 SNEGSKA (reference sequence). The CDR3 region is CSAAGGDYYEQYF. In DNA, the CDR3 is TGCAGTGCCGCCGGAGGGGATTACTACGAGCAGTACTTC.

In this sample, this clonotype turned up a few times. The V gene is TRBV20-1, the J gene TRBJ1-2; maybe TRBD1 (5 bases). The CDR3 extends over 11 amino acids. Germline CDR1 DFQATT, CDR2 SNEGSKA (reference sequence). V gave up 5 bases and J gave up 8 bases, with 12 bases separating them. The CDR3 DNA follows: TGCAGTGCTCGCGGACACACCGGCTACACCTTC. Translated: CSARGHTGYTF.